The 16 T cell receptor beta chains below were found in one sample sequenced in a study of blood T cell repertoires in COVID-19. Method: immunoSEQ multiplex PCR; TCRdb's copy keeps in-frame clones and lacks some. The sample has more than 300,000 clones, 86% seen once. The sequenced sample was peripheral blood. Receptor source: a woman aged 45-60 years with acute or convalescent COVID-19.

The CDR3, as DNA: TGTGCCAGCAGTTTACATCAGGGGGACAATCAGCCCCAGCATTTT. Translated, it gives CASSLHQGDNQPQHF. The chain combines TRBV28 with TRBJ1-5, with TRBD1 identical over 7 bases. V trimming: 2 bases; J trimming: 3 bases; junction bases outside the gene matches: 4. The V gene's germline CDR1 is MDHEN and CDR2 SYDVKM. This CDR3 region has 15 residues.

This chain links TRBV6-2 or TRBV6-3 with TRBJ2-3; TRBD2 matches at 10 bases. V was clipped by 6 bases and J by 2 bases; unmatched bases: 5. Germline CDR1 is MNHEY and CDR2 is SVGEGT. This CDR3 contains 15 residues. Here the CDR3 reads CASSRTSGYTDTQYF. In DNA, the CDR3 is TGTGCCAGCAGCCGGACTAGCGGATACACAGATACGCAGTATTTT.

V and J are TRBV29-1 and TRBJ1-1; possibly TRBD1 for D (6 bases). CDR1 is SQVTM and CDR2 is ANQGSEA in the germline V gene. V was trimmed by 7 bases and J by 3 bases, leaving 15 bases between them. The CDR3 is 13 residues long. The CDR3 loop is CSASGGLDTEAFF. CDR3 coding DNA: TGCAGCGCCTCGGGGGGCCTCGACACTGAAGCTTTCTTT.

The rearrangement uses TRBV7-9 and TRBJ2-4; D not certain. The germline V gene has CDR1 SEHNR and CDR2 FQNEAQ (reference sequence). V was pared by 5 bases and J by 0 bases, with 8 bases between. This CDR3 spans 14 amino acids. This chain's CDR3 is CASSLQQAKNIQYF. Written as DNA, the CDR3 is TGTGCCAGCAGCCTCCAACAAGCCAAAAACATTCAGTACTTC.

The chain has TRBV7-9 and TRBJ1-1; no reliable D call. V dropped 2 bases and J dropped 4 bases, with 5 bases sitting between them. Germline loops: CDR1 SEHNR, CDR2 FQNEAQ (reference sequence). The CDR3 is 12 amino acids. In DNA, the CDR3 is TGTGCCAGCAGCTTACCCAGCACTGAAGCTTTCTTT. Translating gives CASSLPSTEAFF.

The V and J genes are TRBV28 and TRBJ1-1; weak D call: TRBD1 (5 bases). V lost 7 bases to trimming and J lost 4 bases, with 19 bases between them. The CDR3 is 15 amino acids. Germline V gives CDR1 MDHEN, CDR2 SYDVKM. The CDR3 loop reads CASIPLGGWTTEAFF. DNA for the CDR3: TGTGCCAGCATCCCCCTCGGGGGGTGGACCACTGAAGCTTTCTTT.

In its sample, this clone was seen once. CDR3 loop: CASSLITGGGEQYF. CDR3 sequence (DNA): TGTGCCAGCAGCTTAATAACAGGGGGCGGCGAGCAGTACTTC. The chain combines TRBV7-8 with TRBJ2-7, with TRBD1 matching 9 bases. CDR3 length equals 14 residues. Germline V gene lookup returns CDR1 SGHVS and CDR2 FQNEAQ. V was clipped by 2 bases and J by 6 bases; unmatched bases: 5.

A remark on this clone: The sample has other DNA sequences that encode this CDR3 too. The chain couples TRBV5-1 to TRBJ2-7, with 11 bases identical to TRBD1. The CDR3 has 14 residues. Losses at the gene ends were 4 bases for V and 3 bases for J; bases not matched to a gene: 3. Looked up from germline, CDR1 is SGHRS and CDR2 is YFSETQ. CDR3 in DNA: TGCGCCAGCAGCCTGGGACAGGGGGGCTACGAGCAGTACTTC. It translates to CASSLGQGGYEQYF.

The chain combines TRBV9 with TRBJ2-7, with 7 positions matching TRBD2. Per germline, CDR1 SGDLS and CDR2 YYNGEE. Trimming took 4 bases from V and 1 from J; bases not matched to a gene: 8. This CDR3 is built from 15 residues. CDR3 nucleotide sequence: TGTGCCAGCAGCCCGGGGCTAGCGGTTTCCTACGAGCAGTACTTC. It codes for CASSPGLAVSYEQYF.

This chain's CDR3 is CASSYAGAGANVLTF. CDR3 sequence (DNA): TGTGCCAGTAGTTACGCAGGGGCTGGGGCCAACGTCCTGACTTTC. The chain has TRBV19 and TRBJ2-6, with D perhaps TRBD1 (6 bases). CDR1 LNHDA and CDR2 SQIVND come from the germline V gene (reference sequence). CDR3 length: 15 residues. Trimming removed 5 bases from V and 2 bases from J, with 10 bases in between.

This clone was observed a single time. The J gene is TRBJ1-2, the V gene TRBV24-1; D gene ambiguous. Germline CDR1 and CDR2: KGHDR and SFDVKD. The CDR3 runs to 13 residues. V shed 6 bases and J shed 4 bases, with 11 bases lying between them. The CDR3 sequence: CATSREGSYGYTF. The CDR3 coding sequence is TGTGCCACCAGTCGGGAAGGGAGCTATGGCTACACCTTC.

The CDR3, as DNA: TGTGCCAGCAGCCCAATAGGACAGGGCAAAGAGACCCAGTACTTC. Translated, it gives CASSPIGQGKETQYF. The gene calls are TRBV14 and TRBJ2-5, with TRBD1 matching over 8 bases. This CDR3 is built from 15 residues. Germline lookup yields CDR1 SGHDN and CDR2 FVKESK. Trimming cost V 4 bases and J 3 bases; bases outside gene matches: 7.

This chain uses TRBV7-8 with TRBJ2-7; D gene ambiguous. V dropped 2 bases and J dropped 1 base, with 3 bases sitting between them. The CDR3 runs 12 residues. The V gene's germline CDR1 is SGHVS and CDR2 FQNEAQ. For the CDR3, the DNA is TGTGCCAGCAGCTTATCATCCTACGAGCAGTACTTC. Amino acids: CASSLSSYEQYF.

The chain joins TRBV7-9 to TRBJ2-1, with 8 bases identical to TRBD1. Germline V CDR1 and CDR2: SEHNR, FQNEAQ (reference sequence). This CDR3 has 16 residues. The V and J ends lost 5 bases and 4 bases, in that order; junction bases with no gene match: 10. Here the CDR3 DNA reads TGTGCCAGCAGCCCCCCCCCAGGACAGGGATACAATGAGCAGTTCTTC. It encodes CASSPPPGQGYNEQFF.

The CDR3 sequence: CASSAGTGTGSYEQYF. The CDR3 DNA follows: TGTGCCAGCAGTGCAGGAACCGGGACAGGATCCTACGAGCAGTACTTC. The chain links TRBV6-4 to TRBJ2-7; 8 nucleotides match TRBD1. The CDR3 spans 16 residues. Per germline, CDR1 MRHNA and CDR2 SNTAGT. V lost 4 bases to trimming and J lost 1 base; unmatched junction nucleotides: 9.

Here the CDR3 reads CASEREGRTGELFF. The CDR3 DNA reads TGTGCCAGCGAGCGGGAGGGGCGCACCGGGGAGCTGTTTTTT. This sequence joins TRBV2 and TRBJ2-2; TRBD2 agrees at 10 bases. From germline, CDR1 is SNHLY and CDR2 FYNNEI. CDR3 length equals 14 residues. V shed 8 bases, J shed 4 bases, and the junction held 4 bases outside the gene matches.